This T cell receptor (beta chain) was captured in a study of blood T cells in healthy people across ages. The CDR3 is made up of 13 amino acids. Germline CDR1 and CDR2: SGHTA and FQGNSA. Trimming removed 3 bases from V and 4 bases from J, with 6 bases in between. Combining a sample-barcoded 5' primer with a J-beta primer mix, a second PCR ran for roughly 7 to 11 cycles. TCRdb itself ran the 5' RACE reads through MiXCR, one entry per CDR3 protein. The repertoire holds over 950,000 distinct CDR3 sequences, more than 30% seen once, with about an eighth in the top ten. Findings and caveats of the study: Without sorted subsets, naive and antigen-experienced compartments could not be conclusively compared.

With respect to this clonotype: Its antigen is still unknown.

The clonotype was recovered from a man between 18 and 35 years old in good health. V gene TRBV7-2 combines with J gene TRBJ1-4; no clear D gene. Sequencing was performed on blood. In DNA, the CDR3 is TGTGCCAGCAGCTTTTACGGTAATGAAAAACTGTTTTTT. Translation: CASSFYGNEKLFF.